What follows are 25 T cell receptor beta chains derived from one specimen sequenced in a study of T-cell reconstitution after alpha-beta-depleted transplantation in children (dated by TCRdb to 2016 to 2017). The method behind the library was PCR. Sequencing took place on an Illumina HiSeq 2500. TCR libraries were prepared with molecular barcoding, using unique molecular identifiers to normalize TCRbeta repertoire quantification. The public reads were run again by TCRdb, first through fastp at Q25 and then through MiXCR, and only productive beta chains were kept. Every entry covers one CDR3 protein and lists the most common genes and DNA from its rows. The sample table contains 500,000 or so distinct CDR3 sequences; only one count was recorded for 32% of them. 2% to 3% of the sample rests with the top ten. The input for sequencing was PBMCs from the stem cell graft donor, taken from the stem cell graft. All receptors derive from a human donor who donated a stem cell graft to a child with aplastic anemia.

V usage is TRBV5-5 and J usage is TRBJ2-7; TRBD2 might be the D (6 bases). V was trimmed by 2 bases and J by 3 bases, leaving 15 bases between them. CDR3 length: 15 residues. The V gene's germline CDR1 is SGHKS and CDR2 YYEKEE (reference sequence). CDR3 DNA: TGTGCCAGCAGCTTTCTTGGCCCGGGGGACTACGAGCAGTACTTC. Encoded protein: CASSFLGPGDYEQYF.

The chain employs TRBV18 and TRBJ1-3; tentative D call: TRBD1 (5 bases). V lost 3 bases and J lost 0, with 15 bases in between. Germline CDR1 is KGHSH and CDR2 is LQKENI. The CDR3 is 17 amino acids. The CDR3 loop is CASSPGQGIPSGNTIYF. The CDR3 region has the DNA TGTGCCAGCTCACCCGGGCAGGGTATCCCCTCTGGAAACACCATATATTTT.

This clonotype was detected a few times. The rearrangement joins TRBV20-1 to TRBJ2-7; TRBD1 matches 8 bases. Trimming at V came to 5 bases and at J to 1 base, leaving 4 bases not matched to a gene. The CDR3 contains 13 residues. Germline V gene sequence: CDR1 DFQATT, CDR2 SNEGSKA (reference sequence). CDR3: CSASRTGSYEQYF. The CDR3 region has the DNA TGCAGTGCTTCCCGGACAGGGTCCTACGAGCAGTACTTC.

This CDR3 reads CASSYSAKGRDGYTF. As DNA, the CDR3 is TGTGCCAGCAGTTATTCCGCCAAGGGCCGAGACGGCTACACCTTC. V and J are TRBV6-5 and TRBJ1-2; D gene ambiguous. CDR3 length equals 15 residues. Germline CDR1 MNHEY, CDR2 SVGAGI. Trimming left V 3 bases short and J 8 bases short, with 19 bases between.

In DNA form, the CDR3 reads TGTGCCAGCTCACCACCGGGGGGTGCAGATACGCAGTATTTT. Translated: CASSPPGGADTQYF. The V and J genes are TRBV18 and TRBJ2-3, with D possibly matching TRBD2 (6 bases). Germline V gives CDR1 KGHSH, CDR2 LQKENI. CDR3 length equals 14 residues. V lost 0 bases, J lost 4 bases, and 8 bases lay in between.

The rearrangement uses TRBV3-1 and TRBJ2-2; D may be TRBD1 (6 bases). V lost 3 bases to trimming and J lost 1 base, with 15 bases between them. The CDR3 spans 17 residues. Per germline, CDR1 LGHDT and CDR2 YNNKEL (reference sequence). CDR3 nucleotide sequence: TGTGCCAGCAGCCAGCCGCCCGGGACACGGAACACCGGGGAGCTGTTTTTT. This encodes CASSQPPGTRNTGELFF.

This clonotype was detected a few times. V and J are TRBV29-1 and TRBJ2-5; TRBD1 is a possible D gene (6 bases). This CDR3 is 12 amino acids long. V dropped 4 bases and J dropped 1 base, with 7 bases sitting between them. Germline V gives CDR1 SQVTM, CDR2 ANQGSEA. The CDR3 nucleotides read TGCAGCGTTGGGACAGCCCAAGAGACCCAGTACTTC. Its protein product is CSVGTAQETQYF.

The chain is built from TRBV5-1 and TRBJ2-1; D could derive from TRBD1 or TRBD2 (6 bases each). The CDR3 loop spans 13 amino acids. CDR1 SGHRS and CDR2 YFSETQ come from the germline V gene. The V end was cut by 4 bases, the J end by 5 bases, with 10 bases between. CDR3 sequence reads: CASSTGANNEQFF. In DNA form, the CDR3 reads TGCGCCAGCAGCACGGGGGCTAACAATGAGCAGTTCTTC.

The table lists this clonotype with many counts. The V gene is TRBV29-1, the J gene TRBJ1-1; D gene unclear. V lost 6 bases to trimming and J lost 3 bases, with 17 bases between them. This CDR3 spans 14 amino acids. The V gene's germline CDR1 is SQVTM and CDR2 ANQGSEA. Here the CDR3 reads CSVRAGRSDTEAFF. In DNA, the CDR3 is TGCAGCGTGAGAGCCGGGAGGTCCGACACTGAAGCTTTCTTT.

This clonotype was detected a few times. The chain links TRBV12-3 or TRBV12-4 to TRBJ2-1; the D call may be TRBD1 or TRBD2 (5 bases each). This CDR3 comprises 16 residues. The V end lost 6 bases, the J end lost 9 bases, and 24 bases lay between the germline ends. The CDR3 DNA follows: TGTGCCAGCAGCCAGGGTTCGGCGGGCACCTGGGGTGAGCAGTTCTTC. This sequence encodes CASSQGSAGTWGEQFF.

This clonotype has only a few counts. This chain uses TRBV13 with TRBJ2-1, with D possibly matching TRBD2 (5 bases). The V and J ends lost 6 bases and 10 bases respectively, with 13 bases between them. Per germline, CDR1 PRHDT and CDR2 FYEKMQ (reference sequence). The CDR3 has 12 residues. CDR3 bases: TGTGCCAGCAGAAGTACTAGTCCCGAGCAGTTCTTC. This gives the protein CASRSTSPEQFF.

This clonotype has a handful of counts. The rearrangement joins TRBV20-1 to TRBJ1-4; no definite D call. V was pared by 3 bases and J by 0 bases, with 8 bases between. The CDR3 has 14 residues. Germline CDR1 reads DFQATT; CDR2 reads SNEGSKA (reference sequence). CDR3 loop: CSAREKSTNEKLFF. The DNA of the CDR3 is TGCAGTGCTAGGGAAAAGTCAACTAATGAAAAACTGTTTTTT.

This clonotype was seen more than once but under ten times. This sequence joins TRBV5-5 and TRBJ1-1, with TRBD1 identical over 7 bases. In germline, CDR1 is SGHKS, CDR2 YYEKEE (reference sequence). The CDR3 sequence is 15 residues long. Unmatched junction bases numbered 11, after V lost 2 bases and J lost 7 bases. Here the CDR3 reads CASSFYRQGIGEAFF. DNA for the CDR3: TGTGCCAGCAGCTTCTATCGACAGGGAATAGGTGAAGCTTTCTTT. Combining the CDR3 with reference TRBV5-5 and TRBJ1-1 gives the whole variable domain DAGVTQSPTHLIKTRGQQVTLRCSPISGHKSVSWYQQVLGQGPQFIFQYYEKEERGRGNFPDRFSARQFPNYSSELNVNALLLGDSALYLCASSFYRQGIGEAFFGQGTRLTVV.

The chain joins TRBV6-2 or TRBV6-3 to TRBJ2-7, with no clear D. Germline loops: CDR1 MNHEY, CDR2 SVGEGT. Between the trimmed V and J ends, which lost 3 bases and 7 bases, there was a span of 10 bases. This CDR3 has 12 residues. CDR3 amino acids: CASSYYAEEQYV. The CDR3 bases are TGTGCCAGCAGTTATTACGCAGAAGAGCAGTACGTC.

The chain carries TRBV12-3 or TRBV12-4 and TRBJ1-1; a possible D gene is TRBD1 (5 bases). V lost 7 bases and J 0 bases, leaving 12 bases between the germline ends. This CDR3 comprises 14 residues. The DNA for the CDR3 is TGTGCCAGCAATGGGGGAGTCATGAACACTGAAGCTTTCTTT. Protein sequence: CASNGGVMNTEAFF.

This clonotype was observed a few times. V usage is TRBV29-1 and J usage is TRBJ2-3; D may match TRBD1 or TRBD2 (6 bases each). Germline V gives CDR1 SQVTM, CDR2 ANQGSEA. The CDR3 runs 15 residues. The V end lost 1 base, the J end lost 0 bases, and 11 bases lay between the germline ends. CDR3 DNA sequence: TGCAGCGTTGAAGCGGGGGCGGATAGCACAGATACGCAGTATTTT. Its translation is CSVEAGADSTDTQYF.

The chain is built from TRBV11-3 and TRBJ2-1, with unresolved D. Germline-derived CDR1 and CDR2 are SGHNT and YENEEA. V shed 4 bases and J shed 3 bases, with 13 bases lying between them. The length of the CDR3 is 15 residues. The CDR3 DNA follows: TGTGCCAGCAGCTCCAATGGCGTCTTCTACAATGAGCAGTTCTTC. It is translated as CASSSNGVFYNEQFF.

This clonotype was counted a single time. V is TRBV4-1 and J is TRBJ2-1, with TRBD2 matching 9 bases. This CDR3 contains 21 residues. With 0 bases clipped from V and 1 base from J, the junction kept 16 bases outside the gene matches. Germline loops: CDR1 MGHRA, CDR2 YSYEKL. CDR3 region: CASSQEVLAGRSGLSYNEQFF. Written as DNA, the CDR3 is TGCGCCAGCAGCCAAGAAGTTCTAGCGGGAAGGTCAGGTCTATCCTACAATGAGCAGTTCTTC.

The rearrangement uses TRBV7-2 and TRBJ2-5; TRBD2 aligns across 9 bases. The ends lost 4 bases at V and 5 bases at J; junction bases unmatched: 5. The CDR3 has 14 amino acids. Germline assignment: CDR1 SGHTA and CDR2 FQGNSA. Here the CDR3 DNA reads TGTGCCAGCAGCTCGCCAGGGACTAGCGAGACCCAGTACTTC. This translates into CASSSPGTSETQYF.

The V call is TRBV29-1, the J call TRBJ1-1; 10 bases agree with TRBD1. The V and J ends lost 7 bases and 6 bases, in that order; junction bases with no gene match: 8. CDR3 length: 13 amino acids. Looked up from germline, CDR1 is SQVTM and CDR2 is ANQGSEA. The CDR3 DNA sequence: TGCAGCGGGGGGGACAGGGGTTTCGCTGAAGCTTTCTTT. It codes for CSGGDRGFAEAFF.

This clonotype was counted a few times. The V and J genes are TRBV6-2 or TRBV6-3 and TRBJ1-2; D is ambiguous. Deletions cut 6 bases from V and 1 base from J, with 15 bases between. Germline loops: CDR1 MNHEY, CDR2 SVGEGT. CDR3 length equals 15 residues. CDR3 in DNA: TGTGCCAGCAGACCTTCGACACGGCGTAACTATGGCTACACCTTC. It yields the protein CASRPSTRRNYGYTF.

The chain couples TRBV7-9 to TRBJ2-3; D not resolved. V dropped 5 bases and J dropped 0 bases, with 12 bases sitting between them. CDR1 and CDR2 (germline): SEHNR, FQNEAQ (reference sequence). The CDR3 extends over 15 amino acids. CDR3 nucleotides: TGTGCCAGCAGCCCCAGCCTGGGGAGCACAGATACGCAGTATTTT. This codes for CASSPSLGSTDTQYF.

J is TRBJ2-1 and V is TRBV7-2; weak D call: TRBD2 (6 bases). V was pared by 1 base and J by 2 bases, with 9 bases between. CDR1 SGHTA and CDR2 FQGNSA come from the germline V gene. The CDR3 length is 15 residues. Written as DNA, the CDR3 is TGTGCCAGCAGCTTAGTGCGGGATACCTACAATGAGCAGTTCTTC. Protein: CASSLVRDTYNEQFF.

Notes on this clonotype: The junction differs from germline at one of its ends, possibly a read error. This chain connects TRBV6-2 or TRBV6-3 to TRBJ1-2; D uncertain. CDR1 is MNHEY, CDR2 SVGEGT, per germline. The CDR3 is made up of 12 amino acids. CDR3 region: CASSLRGSGYTF. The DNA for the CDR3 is TGTGCCAGTAGTTTAAGAGGATCTGGCTACACCTTC.

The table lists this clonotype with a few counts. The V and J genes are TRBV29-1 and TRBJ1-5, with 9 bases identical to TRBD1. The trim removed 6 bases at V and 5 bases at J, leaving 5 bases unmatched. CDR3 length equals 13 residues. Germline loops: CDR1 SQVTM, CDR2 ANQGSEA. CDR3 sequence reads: CSVRDRVDQPQHF. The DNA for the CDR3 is TGCAGCGTGAGGGACAGGGTAGATCAGCCCCAGCATTTT.